This T cell receptor (beta chain) was found in a study of shared clonotypes between healthy human individuals. Positive CCR7 selection of CD45RO-negative cells yielded the naive CD8 cells, and terminally differentiated effector memory CD45RA+ cells were excluded. All donors were Caucasian adults living in Nashville, Tennessee. General study results and limits: Rarefaction demonstrated incomplete sorted-subset sequencing despite large depth.

Comments on this clone: Its cognate antigen is unknown. Other DNA sequences in the same sample also yield this CDR3.

Deep-level settings were used for running the assay. Replicate PCRs for sorted subsets used 200 ng DNA; this equaled 25,000 to 30,000 T cell genomes. Libraries were prepared by immunoSEQ multiplex PCR; TCRdb keeps only in-frame clonotypes and omits some of them. The sample includes some 740,000 clones, approximately 92% of them seen just once. This receptor was taken from a man aged 30 to 39 in good health. The source material was naive CD8+ T cells sorted from blood.

The DNA of the CDR3 is TGTGCCACCAGCAAGGACAGGGGCAATCAGCCCCAGCATTTT. Translated, it gives CATSKDRGNQPQHF. This chain joins TRBV15 and TRBJ1-5; 8 bases agree with TRBD1. J lost 2 bases, V lost 4 bases, and 1 base had no gene match. CDR1 and CDR2 from the germline V gene are LNHNV and YYDKDF (reference sequence). The CDR3 extends over 14 amino acids.